The 26 T cell receptor beta chains in this list originate from one sample, sequenced in a study of shared clonotypes between healthy human individuals. TCRdb's copy holds only in-frame clones and misses some; the assay was immunoSEQ multiplex PCR. This sample yields some 1.5 million clones, of which around 97% are seen a single time; over 1% belongs to the top ten. Sequencing used naive CD4+ T cells sorted from blood. The subset was: CD45RA+ positively selected. The receptors come from a man in his thirties or forties in good health.

In regard to this clone: Other DNA sequences from this sample encode an identical CDR3 as well. This sequence joins TRBV18 and TRBJ2-7; D is unresolved. Trimming removed 3 bases at V and 4 bases at J, with 10 bases between. Per germline, CDR1 KGHSH and CDR2 LQKENI. The CDR3 sequence is 13 residues long. The CDR3 DNA reads as TGTGCCAGCTCACCTCCCTACGGGTACGAGCAGTACTTC. Its translation: CASSPPYGYEQYF.

The chain carries TRBV18 and TRBJ1-3; D is uncertain. Per the germline V gene, CDR1 is KGHSH and CDR2 is LQKENI. This CDR3 has 14 residues. With 4 bases removed from V and 4 bases from J, the gap between germline ends came to 11 bases. CDR3 sequence: CASSLNEWGNTIYF. CDR3 nucleotide sequence: TGTGCCAGCTCACTTAATGAATGGGGAAACACCATATATTTT.

The chain combines TRBV5-1 with TRBJ2-1; D might be TRBD1 or TRBD2, each matching 5 bases. Per the germline V gene, CDR1 is SGHRS and CDR2 is YFSETQ. V lost 3 bases and J lost 9, with 25 bases in between. The CDR3 totals 17 residues. The CDR3, as DNA: TGCGCCAGCAGCTCGCACCCAGCACGGGAAATGGGGGTTGAGCAGTTCTTC. This translates into CASSSHPAREMGVEQFF.

The chain recombines TRBV28 with TRBJ1-4; 9 bases agree with TRBD1. The germline V gene encodes CDR1 MDHEN and CDR2 SYDVKM. The junction had 10 bases not matched to a gene; V was cut back by 4 bases and J by 7 bases. This CDR3 comprises 16 residues. The CDR3 loop is CASSSFHRGRGEKLFF. The CDR3 bases are TGTGCCAGCAGTTCCTTTCACAGGGGGCGAGGTGAAAAACTGTTTTTT.

This chain connects TRBV11-2 to TRBJ1-4; D is perhaps TRBD1 (6 bases). The CDR3 length is 15 residues. The germline V and J ends were trimmed by 1 base and 10 bases, with 16 bases remaining between them. CDR1 is SGHAT and CDR2 is FQNNGV in the germline V gene. The CDR3 coding sequence is TGTGCCAGCAGCTTAGTAGGTCGGGGGGGGCTAAAACTGTTTTTT. The encoded protein is CASSLVGRGGLKLFF.

The V and J genes are TRBV5-8 and TRBJ2-3; no definite D call. This CDR3 comprises 15 residues. Trimming took 1 base from V and 0 from J, leaving 9 bases between them. Per germline, CDR1 SGHTS and CDR2 YDEGEE. DNA for the CDR3: TGTGCCAGCAGCTTGTTGAGAACTAGCACAGATACGCAGTATTTT. Its protein is CASSLLRTSTDTQYF.

This chain links TRBV29-1 with TRBJ1-2, with D unresolved. V was trimmed by 4 bases and J by 5 bases, leaving 11 bases between them. The germline V gene has CDR1 SQVTM and CDR2 ANQGSEA. The length of the CDR3 is 12 residues. For the CDR3, the DNA is TGCAGCGTTGTTTCAGAGATTTATGGCTACACCTTC. It encodes CSVVSEIYGYTF. Combining the CDR3 with reference TRBV29-1 and TRBJ1-2 gives the whole variable domain SAVISQKPSRDICQRGTSLTIQCQVDSQVTMMFWYRQQPGQSLTLIATANQGSEATYESGFVIDKFPISRPNLTFSTLTVSNMSPEDSSIYLCSVVSEIYGYTFGSGTRLTVV.

The gene calls are TRBV6-1 and TRBJ1-1, with D perhaps TRBD1 (5 bases). CDR3 length: 14 amino acids. Germline CDR1 and CDR2: MNHNS and SASEGT. Deletions cut 1 base from V and 6 bases from J, with 12 bases between. CDR3 amino acids: CASSEDPAGPEAFF. CDR3 coding DNA: TGTGCCAGCAGTGAAGATCCGGCAGGGCCTGAAGCTTTCTTT.

The chain uses TRBV6-1 and TRBJ1-2; 7 nucleotides line up with TRBD1. The CDR3 runs to 12 residues. Trimming cost V 6 bases and J 8 bases; bases outside gene matches: 6. Germline lookup yields CDR1 MNHNS and CDR2 SASEGT. CDR3 loop: CASRMTGRGYTF. DNA for the CDR3: TGTGCCAGCAGGATGACAGGGCGCGGCTACACCTTC.

As to this clone: Other nucleotide sequences from this sample produce the same CDR3. The genes are TRBV28 and TRBJ2-7; D ambiguous. Between the trimmed V and J ends, which lost 2 bases and 7 bases, there was a span of 9 bases. CDR1 MDHEN and CDR2 SYDVKM come from the germline V gene. CDR3 size: 12 residues. The chain's CDR3 is CASSLSGREQYF. The CDR3 DNA follows: TGTGCCAGCAGTTTAAGTGGGCGAGAGCAGTACTTC.

The gene calls are TRBV29-1 and TRBJ2-3; 9 bases line up with TRBD2. Trimming at V came to 8 bases and at J to 6 bases, leaving 15 bases not matched to a gene. The CDR3 contains 15 residues. The germline CDR1 and CDR2 sequences are SQVTM and ANQGSEA. The CDR3 DNA follows: TGCAGCTTTCTCCGACTAGCGGAGTCACTGGATACGCAGTATTTT. As protein: CSFLRLAESLDTQYF.

The V and J genes are TRBV19 and TRBJ2-1; 9 nucleotides agree with TRBD1. The junction had 6 bases not matched to a gene; V was cut back by 5 bases and J by 7 bases. From germline, CDR1 is LNHDA and CDR2 SQIVND (reference sequence). This CDR3 is 14 amino acids long. The CDR3 region is CASSRDRVVNEQFF. CDR3 bases: TGTGCCAGTAGTCGGGACAGGGTAGTTAATGAGCAGTTCTTC.

The gene calls are TRBV6-4 and TRBJ2-3; TRBD2 aligns across 13 bases. In germline, CDR1 is MRHNA, CDR2 SNTAGT. J gave up 0 bases and V 5 bases, and 5 bases lay outside the gene matches. CDR3 size: 17 residues. Written as DNA, the CDR3 is TGTGCCAGCAGTCGAGGGACTAGCGGGACTAGCACAGATACGCAGTATTTT. Amino acid sequence: CASSRGTSGTSTDTQYF.

The CDR3: CASSYAAGFAYEQYF. CDR3 DNA: TGTGCCAGCAGTTACGCAGCGGGATTCGCCTACGAGCAGTACTTC. The rearrangement joins TRBV6-6 to TRBJ2-7, with 7 bases that match TRBD2. Looked up from germline, CDR1 is MNHNY and CDR2 is SVGAGI (reference sequence). V shed 2 bases and J 2 bases; nucleotides not matched to a gene: 6. This CDR3 has 15 residues.

The chain is built from TRBV7-3 and TRBJ2-2; tentative D call: TRBD2 (5 bases). V shed 4 bases and J shed 3 bases, with 9 bases lying between them. CDR1 and CDR2 (germline): SGHTA, FQGTGA. This CDR3 has 14 residues. CDR3 DNA sequence: TGTGCCAGCAGCTCCGGGGAGTACACCGGGGAGCTGTTTTTT. Translated: CASSSGEYTGELFF.

The chain employs TRBV14 and TRBJ2-3, with D tentatively TRBD1 (6 bases). V was cut by 1 base and J by 5 bases, with 10 bases left in between. The CDR3 is 14 residues long. Germline CDR1 reads SGHDN; CDR2 reads FVKESK. CDR3 in DNA: TGTGCCAGCAGCCAAGGCAGGGGTGTAGATACGCAGTATTTT. This encodes CASSQGRGVDTQYF.

The chain has TRBV12-2 and TRBJ2-2; the table gives TRBD1 as D, unverified against the DNA. TRBV12-2 is a known pseudogene. The CDR3 consists of 16 residues. CDR3 protein: CASRFPGTENTGELFF. The CDR3, as DNA: TGTGCAAGTCGCTTTCCCGGGACAGAGAACACCGGGGAGCTGTTTTTT.

The gene calls are TRBV28 and TRBJ2-7, with TRBD2 matching over 12 bases. CDR1 and CDR2 from the germline V gene are MDHEN and SYDVKM. CDR3 length: 14 amino acids. Losses at the gene ends were 7 bases for V and 0 bases for J; bases not matched to a gene: 1. This CDR3 is CASKGLAGSYEQYF. The CDR3 nucleotides read TGTGCCAGCAAGGGACTAGCGGGCTCCTACGAGCAGTACTTC. The full variable domain, in which reference TRBV28 and TRBJ2-7 provide the parts outside the CDR3, is DVKVTQSSRYLVKRTGEKVFLECVQDMDHENMFWYRQDPGLGLRLIYFSYDVKMKEKGDIPEGYSVSREKKERFSLILESASTNQTSMYLCASKGLAGSYEQYFGPGTRLTVT.

This chain uses TRBV5-1 with TRBJ1-4; 7 bases align to TRBD1. Germline CDR1 SGHRS, CDR2 YFSETQ. The J segment lost 6 bases and the V segment lost 4 bases, leaving 6 bases of the junction unmatched. The CDR3 sequence is 14 residues long. CDR3 amino acids: CASSPDRDDEKLFF. The CDR3 DNA follows: TGCGCCAGCAGCCCCGACAGGGATGATGAAAAACTGTTTTTT.

V and J are TRBV29-1 and TRBJ2-1; D uncertain. Trimming left V 1 base short and J 0 bases short, with 10 bases between. The CDR3 has 15 residues. Germline lookup yields CDR1 SQVTM and CDR2 ANQGSEA. The CDR3 DNA reads TGCAGCGTTGAAGCCCGACGGACCTCCTACAATGAGCAGTTCTTC. Residues: CSVEARRTSYNEQFF.

The chain is built from TRBV5-8 and TRBJ1-2, with 7 bases matching TRBD1. Trimming cost V 4 bases and J 7 bases; bases outside gene matches: 13. This CDR3 contains 15 residues. Germline V CDR1 and CDR2: SGHTS, YDEGEE. The CDR3: CASSRRDSGFRGYTF. CDR3 DNA sequence: TGTGCCAGCAGCCGAAGGGACAGCGGATTTCGTGGCTACACCTTC.

The chain links TRBV25-1 to TRBJ2-2; 9 bases agree with TRBD1. In germline, CDR1 is MGHDK, CDR2 SYGVNS. Trimming removed 6 bases from V and 5 bases from J; junction bases left unmatched: 10. The CDR3 runs to 16 residues. The CDR3 sequence: CASSPRQGGGTGELFF. DNA for the CDR3: TGTGCCAGCAGCCCCAGACAGGGGGGTGGGACCGGGGAGCTGTTTTTT. The variable domain in full, completed from reference TRBV25-1 and TRBJ2-2, reads EADIYQTPRYLVIGTGKKITLECSQTMGHDKMYWYQQDPGMELHLIHYSYGVNSTEKGDLSSESTVSRIRTEHFPLTLESARPSHTSQYLCASSPRQGGGTGELFFGEGSRLTVL.

The chain uses TRBV9 and TRBJ2-2; TRBD1 agrees at 11 bases. Trimming took 4 bases from V and 7 from J; bases not matched to a gene: 6. This CDR3 comprises 15 residues. Germline CDR1 is SGDLS and CDR2 is YYNGEE. DNA for the CDR3: TGTGCCAGCAGCATTGGGACAGGGGGAATCGGGGAGCTGTTTTTT. This encodes CASSIGTGGIGELFF.

J is TRBJ1-5 and V is TRBV18, with D perhaps TRBD1 (5 bases). This CDR3 has 14 amino acids. Germline V gene lookup returns CDR1 KGHSH and CDR2 LQKENI. V dropped 5 bases and J dropped 2 bases, with 10 bases sitting between them. The CDR3 sequence: CASSEGLGNQPQHF. CDR3 bases: TGTGCCAGCTCAGAGGGGCTAGGCAATCAGCCCCAGCATTTT.

The chain recombines TRBV4-3 with TRBJ1-1, with D unresolved. This CDR3 region has 15 residues. V lost 0 bases and J 1 base, leaving 9 bases between the germline ends. Germline V CDR1 and CDR2: LGHNA, YSLEER. The CDR3 here is CASSQDLAGNTEAFF. CDR3 nucleotide sequence: TGCGCCAGCAGCCAAGATCTGGCAGGGAACACTGAAGCTTTCTTT.

The genes are TRBV7-6 and TRBJ2-1, with 10 positions matching TRBD2. V dropped 5 bases and J dropped 3; count of bases not matched to a gene: 4. The CDR3 totals 15 residues. Germline CDR1 SGHVS, CDR2 FNYEAQ. The CDR3 DNA reads TGTGCCAGCAGCCGAGCTAGCGGGAGCTACAATGAGCAGTTCTTC. It encodes CASSRASGSYNEQFF.